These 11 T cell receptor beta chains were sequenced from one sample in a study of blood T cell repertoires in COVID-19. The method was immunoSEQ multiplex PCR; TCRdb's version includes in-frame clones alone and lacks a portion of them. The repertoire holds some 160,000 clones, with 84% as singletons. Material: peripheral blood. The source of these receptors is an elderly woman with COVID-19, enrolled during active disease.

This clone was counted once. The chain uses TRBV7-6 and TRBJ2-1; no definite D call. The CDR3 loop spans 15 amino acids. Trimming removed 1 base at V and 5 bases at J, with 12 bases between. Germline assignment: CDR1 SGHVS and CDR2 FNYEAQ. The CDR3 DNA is TGTGCCAGCAGCTTAGATCTTCAACACGACAATGAGCAGTTCTTC. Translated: CASSLDLQHDNEQFF.

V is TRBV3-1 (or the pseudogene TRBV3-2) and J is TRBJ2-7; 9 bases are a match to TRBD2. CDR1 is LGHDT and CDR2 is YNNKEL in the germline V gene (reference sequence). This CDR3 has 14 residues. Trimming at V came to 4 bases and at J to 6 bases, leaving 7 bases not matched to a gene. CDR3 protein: CASSLGLASAEQYF. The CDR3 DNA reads TGTGCCAGCAGCCTGGGACTAGCATCCGCCGAGCAGTACTTC.

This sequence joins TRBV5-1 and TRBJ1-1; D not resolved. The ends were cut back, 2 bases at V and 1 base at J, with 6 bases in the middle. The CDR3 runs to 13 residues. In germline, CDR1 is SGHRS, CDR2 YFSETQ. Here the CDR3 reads CASSFEKNTEAFF. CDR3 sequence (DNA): TGCGCCAGCAGCTTTGAGAAGAACACTGAAGCTTTCTTT.

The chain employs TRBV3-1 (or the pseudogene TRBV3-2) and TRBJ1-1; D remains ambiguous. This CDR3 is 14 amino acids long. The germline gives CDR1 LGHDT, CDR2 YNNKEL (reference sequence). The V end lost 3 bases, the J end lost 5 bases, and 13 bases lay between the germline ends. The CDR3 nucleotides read TGTGCCAGCAGCCAGAACGATTGCGGGACTGAAGCTTTCTTT. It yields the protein CASSQNDCGTEAFF.

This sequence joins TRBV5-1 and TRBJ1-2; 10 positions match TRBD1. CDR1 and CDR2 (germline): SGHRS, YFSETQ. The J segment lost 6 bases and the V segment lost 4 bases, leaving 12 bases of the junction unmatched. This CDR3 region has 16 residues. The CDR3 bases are TGCGCCAGCAGCACACTGCCCGGGGGACAGGGGAATGGCTACACCTTC. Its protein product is CASSTLPGGQGNGYTF.

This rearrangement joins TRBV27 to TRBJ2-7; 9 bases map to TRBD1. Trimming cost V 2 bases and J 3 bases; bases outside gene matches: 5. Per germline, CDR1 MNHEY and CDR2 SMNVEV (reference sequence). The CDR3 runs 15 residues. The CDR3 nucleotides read TGTGCCAGCAGTTTACACAGGGGGCGTAACTACGAGCAGTACTTC. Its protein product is CASSLHRGRNYEQYF.

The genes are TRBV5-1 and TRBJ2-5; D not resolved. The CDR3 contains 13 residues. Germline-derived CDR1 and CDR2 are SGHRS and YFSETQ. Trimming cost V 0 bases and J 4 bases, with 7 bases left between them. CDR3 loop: CASSLAGGETQYF. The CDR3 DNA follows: TGCGCCAGCAGCTTGGCAGGTGGAGAGACCCAGTACTTC.

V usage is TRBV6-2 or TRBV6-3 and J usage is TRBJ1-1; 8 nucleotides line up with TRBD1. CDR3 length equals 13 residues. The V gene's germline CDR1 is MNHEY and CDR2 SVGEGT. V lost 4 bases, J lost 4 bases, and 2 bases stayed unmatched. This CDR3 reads CASSWDRITEAFF. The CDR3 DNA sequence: TGTGCCAGCAGTTGGGACAGGATCACTGAAGCTTTCTTT.

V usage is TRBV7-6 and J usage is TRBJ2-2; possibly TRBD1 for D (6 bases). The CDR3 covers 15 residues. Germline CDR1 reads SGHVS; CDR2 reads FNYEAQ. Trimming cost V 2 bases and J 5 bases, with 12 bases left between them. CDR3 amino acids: CASSLRTGQTGELFF. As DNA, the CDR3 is TGTGCCAGCAGCTTAAGAACAGGGCAAACCGGGGAGCTGTTTTTT.

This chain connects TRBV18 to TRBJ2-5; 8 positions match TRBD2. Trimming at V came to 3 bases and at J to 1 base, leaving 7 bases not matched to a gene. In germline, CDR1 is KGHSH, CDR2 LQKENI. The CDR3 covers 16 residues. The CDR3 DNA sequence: TGTGCCAGCTCACCTAGAATTGCGGGGGGCCAAGAGACCCAGTACTTC. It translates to CASSPRIAGGQETQYF.

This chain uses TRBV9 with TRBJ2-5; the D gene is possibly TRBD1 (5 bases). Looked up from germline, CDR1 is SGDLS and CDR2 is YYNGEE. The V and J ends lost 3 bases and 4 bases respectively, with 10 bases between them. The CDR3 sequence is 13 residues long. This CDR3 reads CASSEQGVETQYF. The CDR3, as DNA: TGTGCCAGCAGCGAGCAGGGTGTAGAGACCCAGTACTTC. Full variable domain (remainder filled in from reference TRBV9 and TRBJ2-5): DSGVTQTPKHLITATGQRVTLRCSPRSGDLSVYWYQQSLDQGLQFLIQYYNGEERAKGNILERFSAQQFPDLHSELNLSSLELGDSALYFCASSEQGVETQYFGPGTRLLVL.